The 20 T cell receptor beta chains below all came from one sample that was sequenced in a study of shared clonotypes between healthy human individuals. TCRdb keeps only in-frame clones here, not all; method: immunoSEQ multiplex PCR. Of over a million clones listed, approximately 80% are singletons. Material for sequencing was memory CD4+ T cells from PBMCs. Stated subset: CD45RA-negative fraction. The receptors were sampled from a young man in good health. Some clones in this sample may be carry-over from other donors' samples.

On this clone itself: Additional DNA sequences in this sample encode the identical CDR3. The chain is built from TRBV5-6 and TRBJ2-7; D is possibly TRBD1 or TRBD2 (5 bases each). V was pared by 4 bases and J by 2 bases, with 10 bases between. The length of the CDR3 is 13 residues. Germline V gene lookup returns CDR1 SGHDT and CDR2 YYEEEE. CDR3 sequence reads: CASSLGRAYEQYF. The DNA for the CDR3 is TGTGCCAGCAGCCTGGGACGGGCCTACGAGCAGTACTTC.

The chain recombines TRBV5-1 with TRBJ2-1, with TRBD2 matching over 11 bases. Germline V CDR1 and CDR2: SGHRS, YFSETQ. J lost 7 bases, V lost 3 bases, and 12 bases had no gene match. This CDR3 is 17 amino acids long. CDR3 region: CASSSHTLAGAVNEQFF. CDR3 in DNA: TGCGCCAGCAGCTCGCACACACTAGCGGGAGCGGTAAATGAGCAGTTCTTC.

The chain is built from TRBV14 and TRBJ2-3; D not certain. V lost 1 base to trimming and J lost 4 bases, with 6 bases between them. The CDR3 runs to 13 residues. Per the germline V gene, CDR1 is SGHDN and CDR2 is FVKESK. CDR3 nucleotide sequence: TGTGCCAGCAGCCAAGTGAATTCAGATACGCAGTATTTT. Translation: CASSQVNSDTQYF.

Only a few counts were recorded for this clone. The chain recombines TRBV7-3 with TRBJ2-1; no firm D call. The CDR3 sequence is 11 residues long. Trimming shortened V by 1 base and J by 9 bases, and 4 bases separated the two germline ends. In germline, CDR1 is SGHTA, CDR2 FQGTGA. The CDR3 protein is CASSLNGEQFF. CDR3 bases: TGTGCCAGCAGCTTAAATGGTGAGCAGTTCTTC.

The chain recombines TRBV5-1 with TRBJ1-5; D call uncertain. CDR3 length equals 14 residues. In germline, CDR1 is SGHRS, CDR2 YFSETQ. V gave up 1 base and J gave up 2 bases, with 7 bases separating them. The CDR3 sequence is CASSLSSGNQPQHF. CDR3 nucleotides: TGCGCCAGCAGCTTGAGTAGCGGCAATCAGCCCCAGCATTTT.

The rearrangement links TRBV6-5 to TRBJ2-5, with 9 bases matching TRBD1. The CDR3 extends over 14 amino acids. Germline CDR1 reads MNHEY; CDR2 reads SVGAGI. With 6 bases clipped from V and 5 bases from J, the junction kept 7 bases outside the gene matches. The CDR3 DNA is TGTGCCAGCAGAACACAGGGGGCCGGGGAGACCCAGTACTTC. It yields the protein CASRTQGAGETQYF.

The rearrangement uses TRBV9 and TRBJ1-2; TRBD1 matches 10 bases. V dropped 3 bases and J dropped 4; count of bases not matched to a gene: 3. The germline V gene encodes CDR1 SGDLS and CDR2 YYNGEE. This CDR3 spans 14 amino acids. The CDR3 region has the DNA TGTGCCAGCAGCGCGACAGGGGGCGCCTATGGCTACACCTTC. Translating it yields CASSATGGAYGYTF.

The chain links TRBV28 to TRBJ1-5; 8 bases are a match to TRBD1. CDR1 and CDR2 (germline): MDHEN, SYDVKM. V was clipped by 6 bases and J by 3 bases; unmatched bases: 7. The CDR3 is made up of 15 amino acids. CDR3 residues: CASSPRQGNNQPQHF. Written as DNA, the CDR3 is TGTGCCAGCAGCCCTAGACAGGGGAACAATCAGCCCCAGCATTTT.

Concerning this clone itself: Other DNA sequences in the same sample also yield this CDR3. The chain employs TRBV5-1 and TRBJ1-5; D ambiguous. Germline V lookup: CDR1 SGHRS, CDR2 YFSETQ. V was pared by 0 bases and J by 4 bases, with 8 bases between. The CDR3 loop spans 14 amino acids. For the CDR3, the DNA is TGCGCCAGCAGCTTGGGGACGGAGAATCAGCCCCAGCATTTT. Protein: CASSLGTENQPQHF.

CDR3 amino acids: CASSPPGAGRGEQYF. The CDR3 DNA reads as TGTGCCAGCTCACCACCTGGGGCAGGGAGGGGTGAGCAGTACTTC. The genes are TRBV18 and TRBJ2-7; TRBD2 matches 7 bases. J lost 7 bases, V lost 0 bases, and 9 bases had no gene match. The CDR3 is 15 residues long. The germline gives CDR1 KGHSH, CDR2 LQKENI.

The CDR3 DNA follows: TGCAGTGCTAGCAAATTGCTCGAGCAGTACTTC. This codes for CSASKLLEQYF. The chain employs TRBV20-1 and TRBJ2-7; D unresolved. CDR1 and CDR2 from the germline V gene are DFQATT and SNEGSKA (reference sequence). This CDR3 region has 11 residues. The V gene lost 3 bases and the J gene lost 6 bases, with 9 bases spanning the gap.

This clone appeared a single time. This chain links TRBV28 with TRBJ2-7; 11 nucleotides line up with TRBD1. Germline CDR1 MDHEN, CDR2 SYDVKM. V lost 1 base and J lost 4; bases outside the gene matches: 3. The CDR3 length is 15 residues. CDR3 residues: CASSLLGQGAYEQYF. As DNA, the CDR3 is TGTGCCAGCAGTTTATTAGGACAGGGGGCTTACGAGCAGTACTTC.

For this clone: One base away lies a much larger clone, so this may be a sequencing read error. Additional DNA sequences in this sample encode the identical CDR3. The CDR3 protein is CASSLQGYEQYF. CDR3 bases: TGTGCCAGCAGCTTGCAGGGTTACGAGCAGTACTTC. The chain employs TRBV11-2 and TRBJ2-7, with TRBD1 as a possible D gene (5 bases). V lost 3 bases and J 4 bases, leaving 7 bases between the germline ends. This CDR3 comprises 12 residues. Germline assignment: CDR1 SGHAT and CDR2 FQNNGV.

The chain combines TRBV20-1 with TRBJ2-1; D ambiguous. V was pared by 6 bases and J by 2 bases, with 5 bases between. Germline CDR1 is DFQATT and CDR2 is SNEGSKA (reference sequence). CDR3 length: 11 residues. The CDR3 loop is CSAGTYNEQFF. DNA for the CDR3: TGCAGTGCGGGCACCTACAATGAGCAGTTCTTC.

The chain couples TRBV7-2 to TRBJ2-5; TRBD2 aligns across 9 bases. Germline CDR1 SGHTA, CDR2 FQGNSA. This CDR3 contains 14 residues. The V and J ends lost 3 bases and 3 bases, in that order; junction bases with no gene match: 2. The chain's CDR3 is CASSFQRGEETQYF. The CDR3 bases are TGTGCCAGCAGCTTCCAGCGGGGGGAAGAGACCCAGTACTTC.

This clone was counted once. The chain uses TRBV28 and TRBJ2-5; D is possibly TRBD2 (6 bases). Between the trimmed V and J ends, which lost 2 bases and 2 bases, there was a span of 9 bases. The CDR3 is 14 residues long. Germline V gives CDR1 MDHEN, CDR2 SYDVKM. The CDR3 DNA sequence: TGTGCCAGCAGTTTAATAGCGGCACAAGAGACCCAGTACTTC. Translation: CASSLIAAQETQYF.

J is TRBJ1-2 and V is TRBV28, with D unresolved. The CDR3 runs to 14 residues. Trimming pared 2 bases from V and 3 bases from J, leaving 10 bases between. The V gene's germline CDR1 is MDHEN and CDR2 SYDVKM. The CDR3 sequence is CASSLRAEHYGYTF. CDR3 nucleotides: TGTGCCAGCAGTTTAAGGGCAGAGCACTATGGCTACACCTTC.

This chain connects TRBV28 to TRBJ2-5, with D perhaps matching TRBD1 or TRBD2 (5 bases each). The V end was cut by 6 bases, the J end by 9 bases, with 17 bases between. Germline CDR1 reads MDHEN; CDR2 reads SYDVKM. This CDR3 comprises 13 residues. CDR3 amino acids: CASSTPGRPAQYF. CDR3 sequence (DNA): TGTGCCAGCAGCACCCCGGGACGACCGGCCCAGTACTTC.

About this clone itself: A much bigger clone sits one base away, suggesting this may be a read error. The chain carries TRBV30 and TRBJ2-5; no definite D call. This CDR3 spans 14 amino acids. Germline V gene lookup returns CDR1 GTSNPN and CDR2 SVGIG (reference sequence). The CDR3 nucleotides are TGTGCCCGGAGTGTTAGAGCGCGGCGAGAGACCCAGTACTTC. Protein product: CARSVRARRETQYF. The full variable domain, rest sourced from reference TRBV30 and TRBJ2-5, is SQTIHQWPATLVQPVGSPLSLECTVEGTSNPNLYWYRQAAGRGLQLLFYSVGIGQISSEVPQNLSASRPQDRQFILSSKKLLLSDSGFYLCARSVRARRETQYFGPGTRLLVL.

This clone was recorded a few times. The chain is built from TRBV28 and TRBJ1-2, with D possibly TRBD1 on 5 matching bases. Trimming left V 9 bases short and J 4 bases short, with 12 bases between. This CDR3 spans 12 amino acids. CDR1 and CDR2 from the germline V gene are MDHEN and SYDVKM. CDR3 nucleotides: TGTGCCAGTAACACAGGCCGCTATGGCTACACCTTC. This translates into CASNTGRYGYTF.